The clone carrying this T cell receptor (beta chain) was observed at least ten times. Its target is unknown. Preparation of the TCRbeta library used unique molecular identifiers. TCRdb used MiXCR to reprocess the PCR reads, holding one entry per CDR3 protein. The data hold 300,000 to 400,000 distinct CDR3 sequences, with around 15% observed a single time. The data derive from a study of T-cell reconstitution after alpha-beta-depleted transplantation in children. The study, taken as a whole, reports: Where some patients showed high TCRbeta diversity at day 60, it came from recipient T cells and thymic progenitors that had survived.

The sequencing here drew on PBMCs, mostly from graft donor cells, taken 360 days after TCRalphabeta/CD19-depleted stem cell transplant. This clonotype was sampled from a male patient aged 2-15 years who had a stem cell transplant for acute lymphoblastic leukemia, so the T cells may come from the graft donor.

The CDR3 spells CSASGRAGYNEQFF. CDR3 nucleotide sequence: TGCAGTGCTAGCGGGAGGGCCGGGTACAATGAGCAGTTCTTC. The chain combines TRBV20-1 with TRBJ2-1; 8 bases are shared with TRBD2. With V trimmed by 3 bases and J by 4 bases, 5 bases remained unmatched. Germline CDR1 and CDR2: DFQATT and SNEGSKA (reference sequence). The CDR3 totals 14 residues.